This T cell receptor (beta chain) was found in a study of CD8 T cells in Susac syndrome. Reverse transcription of about 0.45 to 1 ug RNA was carried out with random hexamers. The immunoSEQ assay covered 54 Vbeta and 13 Jbeta segments for CDR3. MiXCR, run by TCRdb on the immunoSEQ multiplex PCR reads, gives a single entry per CDR3 protein. The table records 160,000 or so distinct CDR3 sequences, around 95% of them present only once. With 2 bases removed from V and 4 bases from J, the gap between germline ends came to 26 bases. The CDR3 is 19 residues long. The sequencing input was CD8+ T cells from PBMCs. This TCR came from a human donor with multiple sclerosis. The rearrangement links TRBV23-1 to TRBJ1-1; D perhaps matches TRBD1 (5 bases). TRBV23-1 is an ORF, with its function uncertain. In nucleotides, the CDR3 is TGCGCCAGCAGTCAAAGGTCGGGGGGGACTCCAGGTATGGGCACTGAAGCTTTCTTT. Encoded protein: CASSQRSGGTPGMGTEAFF.